The 26 T cell receptor beta chains listed next were all sequenced from one sample in a study of T cell responses to AZD1222 COVID-19 vaccine. Produced via immunoSEQ multiplex PCR; TCRdb's table is partial and in-frame only. The sample carries some 100,000 clones, approximately 93% recorded once. The input for sequencing was peripheral blood, taken on day 0 of AZD1222 vaccination. These receptor sequences come from an adult in good health.

The chain employs TRBV5-1 and TRBJ2-5; D is possibly TRBD1 or TRBD2 (5 bases each). Germline assignment: CDR1 SGHRS and CDR2 YFSETQ. This CDR3 region has 15 residues. Deletions cut 3 bases from V and 5 bases from J, with 17 bases between. The CDR3, as DNA: TGCGCCAGCAGCTGGGGGAGAAGGGTGCAGGAGACCCAGTACTTC. As protein: CASSWGRRVQETQYF.

The gene calls are TRBV10-3 and TRBJ1-5; D remains unclear. There are 14 residues in the CDR3. Germline CDR1 reads ENHRY; CDR2 reads SYGVKD. V was clipped by 3 bases and J by 0 bases, with 6 bases between them. The CDR3 bases are TGTGCCATCAGTGAAATTGGTAGCAATCAGCCCCAGCATTTT. Translation: CAISEIGSNQPQHF.

The rearrangement joins TRBV28 to TRBJ1-1, with D perhaps TRBD1 (6 bases). The CDR3 is 12 amino acids. The V and J ends lost 6 bases and 5 bases respectively, with 10 bases between them. Germline CDR1 and CDR2: MDHEN and SYDVKM. In DNA form, the CDR3 reads TGTGCCAGCAGCAGGGGTTTGACTGAAGCTTTCTTT. Amino acids: CASSRGLTEAFF.

V gene TRBV25-1 combines with J gene TRBJ2-3; tentative D call: TRBD1 (6 bases). Germline V gives CDR1 MGHDK, CDR2 SYGVNS. Deletions cut 4 bases from V and 6 bases from J, with 8 bases between. The CDR3 has 12 amino acids. The CDR3 DNA reads TGTGCCAGCAGTGCAGGGGCCGATACGCAGTATTTT. Translated, it gives CASSAGADTQYF.

V is TRBV7-2 and J is TRBJ1-1; D remains unclear. The CDR3 runs to 13 residues. The V gene's germline CDR1 is SGHTA and CDR2 FQGNSA. Trimming took off 1 base at V and 5 bases at J, with 8 bases between the two ends. CDR3 region: CASSLVPQTEAFF. For the CDR3, the DNA is TGTGCCAGCAGCTTAGTCCCCCAGACTGAAGCTTTCTTT. Complete variable domain (other parts from reference TRBV7-2 and TRBJ1-1): GAGVSQSPSNKVTEKGKDVELRCDPISGHTALYWYRQSLGQGLEFLIYFQGNSAPDKSGLPSDRFSAERTGGSVSTLTIQRTQQEDSAVYLCASSLVPQTEAFFGQGTRLTVV.

The chain uses TRBV7-9 and TRBJ1-5; possibly TRBD1 for D (5 bases). The germline gives CDR1 SEHNR, CDR2 FQNEAQ (reference sequence). CDR3 length equals 15 residues. Trimming took 5 bases from V and 3 from J, leaving 14 bases between them. The CDR3, as DNA: TGTGCCAGCAGCCCCCCAGGGTATAACAATCAGCCCCAGCATTTT. Its protein product is CASSPPGYNNQPQHF.

The rearrangement uses TRBV4-3 and TRBJ2-7; D not resolved. This CDR3 is 13 amino acids long. CDR1 and CDR2 from the germline V gene are LGHNA and YSLEER. V lost 1 base and J 6 bases, leaving 10 bases between the germline ends. The CDR3 region is CASSQAAGSEQYF. The CDR3 DNA sequence: TGCGCCAGCAGCCAAGCCGCCGGTAGCGAGCAGTACTTC.

Only one count was recorded for this clone. The gene calls are TRBV4-3 and TRBJ2-3; maybe TRBD2 (6 bases). The CDR3 loop spans 14 amino acids. V lost 4 bases to trimming and J lost 7 bases, with 15 bases between them. The germline V gene encodes CDR1 LGHNA and CDR2 YSLEER. CDR3 loop: CASSLEGTGYTQYF. The CDR3 nucleotides are TGCGCCAGCAGCCTGGAGGGGACTGGATATACGCAGTATTTT.

J is TRBJ1-2 and V is TRBV30, with a weak D call TRBD1 (6 bases). Germline V gene lookup returns CDR1 GTSNPN and CDR2 SVGIG (reference sequence). The CDR3 is 10 amino acids. Trimming cost V 8 bases and J 4 bases, with 8 bases left between them. The CDR3: CAGGLYGYTF. Written as DNA, the CDR3 is TGTGCCGGGGGGCTCTATGGCTACACCTTC.

The chain combines TRBV7-9 with TRBJ1-2; 8 bases align to TRBD1. The junction had 8 bases not matched to a gene; V was cut back by 6 bases and J by 8 bases. The CDR3 spans 13 residues. Germline V gives CDR1 SEHNR, CDR2 FQNEAQ (reference sequence). CDR3 in amino acids: CASSHGQGKGYTF. In DNA, the CDR3 is TGTGCCAGCAGTCACGGACAGGGCAAGGGCTACACCTTC.

The V call is TRBV4-3, the J call TRBJ1-6, with D possibly TRBD1 on 5 matching bases. Trimming pared 1 base from V and 13 bases from J, leaving 14 bases between. The CDR3 spans 14 residues. CDR1 is LGHNA, CDR2 YSLEER, per germline. The CDR3 reads CASSQVDRGPPLHF. In DNA form, the CDR3 reads TGCGCCAGCAGCCAAGTTGACAGAGGGCCGCCCCTCCACTTT.

The V and J genes are TRBV7-3 and TRBJ2-1, with D unresolved. Trimming stripped 3 bases from V and 6 bases from J, with 6 bases between. CDR3 length: 12 residues. Germline-derived CDR1 and CDR2 are SGHTA and FQGTGA. CDR3 residues: CASSFPGNEQFF. The CDR3 DNA is TGTGCCAGCAGCTTCCCAGGCAATGAGCAGTTCTTC.

This clone has only one observation. The sample contains more than one DNA sequence encoding this CDR3. The V and J genes are TRBV6-5 and TRBJ1-1; D gene unclear. In germline, CDR1 is MNHEY, CDR2 SVGAGI. V shed 2 bases and J shed 5 bases, with 12 bases lying between them. There are 14 residues in the CDR3. CDR3 amino acids: CASSYSGSGTEAFF. The CDR3 nucleotides are TGTGCCAGCAGTTACAGTGGCAGTGGAACTGAAGCTTTCTTT.

The rearrangement links TRBV6-5 to TRBJ2-7; 10 bases are a match to TRBD2. Germline CDR1 and CDR2: MNHEY and SVGAGI. The J segment lost 3 bases and the V segment lost 6 bases, leaving 2 bases of the junction unmatched. This CDR3 spans 13 amino acids. The CDR3 reads CASRLAGLYEQYF. The CDR3 DNA sequence: TGTGCCAGCAGACTAGCGGGGCTCTACGAGCAGTACTTC.

V gene TRBV19 combines with J gene TRBJ1-3, with a possible D match to TRBD1 (6 bases). This CDR3 has 16 residues. V gave up 9 bases and J gave up 1 base, with 19 bases separating them. Germline V gene sequence: CDR1 LNHDA, CDR2 SQIVND (reference sequence). The CDR3 loop reads CASFRRTETSGNTIYF. The CDR3 DNA is TGTGCCAGCTTCCGCAGGACAGAGACGTCTGGAAACACCATATATTTT.

The chain employs TRBV10-3 and TRBJ2-5; no reliable D call. The CDR3 is 15 residues long. Trimming removed 4 bases at V and 1 base at J, with 13 bases between. Germline values: CDR1 ENHRY, CDR2 SYGVKD. Written as DNA, the CDR3 is TGTGCCATCAGTGCCGGGCTACTCAGCCAAGAGACCCAGTACTTC. Its translation: CAISAGLLSQETQYF.

V is TRBV5-4 and J is TRBJ2-5; D may be TRBD2 (7 bases). Germline lookup yields CDR1 SGHNT and CDR2 YYREEE (reference sequence). Trimming shortened V by 1 base and J by 4 bases, and 14 bases separated the two germline ends. The CDR3 sequence is 15 residues long. Written as DNA, the CDR3 is TGTGCCAGCAGCTTGTCAGGGGAGGGATTAGAGACCCAGTACTTC. Protein product: CASSLSGEGLETQYF.

The rearrangement uses TRBV6-2 or TRBV6-3 and TRBJ1-2; TRBD1 is a possible D gene (5 bases). V lost 4 bases and J 3 bases, leaving 12 bases between the germline ends. The CDR3 length is 14 residues. Germline CDR1 reads MNHEY; CDR2 reads SVGEGT. For the CDR3, the DNA is TGTGCCAGCAGTTCCTCGACAGATTACTATGGCTACACCTTC. This translates into CASSSSTDYYGYTF.

The chain links TRBV7-2 to TRBJ2-5, with TRBD2 matching 9 bases. This CDR3 has 17 residues. CDR1 is SGHTA and CDR2 is FQGNSA in the germline V gene. V dropped 4 bases and J dropped 6; count of bases not matched to a gene: 15. CDR3: CASSSRFGAGGLKTQYF. CDR3 nucleotide sequence: TGTGCCAGCAGCTCCCGCTTTGGCGCGGGGGGGCTGAAGACCCAGTACTTC.

The chain employs TRBV19 and TRBJ1-5; possibly TRBD1 for D (5 bases). The CDR3 runs 15 residues. V shed 3 bases and J shed 6 bases, with 15 bases lying between them. CDR1 LNHDA and CDR2 SQIVND come from the germline V gene (reference sequence). For the CDR3, the DNA is TGTGCCAGTAGTATTTGGGGGATAATGGGTCAGCCCCAGCATTTT. Its protein product is CASSIWGIMGQPQHF.

The chain couples TRBV9 to TRBJ1-2; D is perhaps TRBD1 (6 bases). Germline-derived CDR1 and CDR2 are SGDLS and YYNGEE. The CDR3 is made up of 13 amino acids. V lost 0 bases to trimming and J lost 5 bases, with 8 bases between them. For the CDR3, the DNA is TGTGCCAGCAGCGTAGCCCAGGGGTATGGCTACACCTTC. Translating gives CASSVAQGYGYTF.

V gene TRBV7-2 combines with J gene TRBJ1-1; TRBD1 matches 7 bases. With V trimmed by 5 bases and J by 0 bases, 6 bases remained unmatched. CDR1 and CDR2 from the germline V gene are SGHTA and FQGNSA. The CDR3 covers 15 residues. CDR3 region: CASSLSGQMNTEAFF. CDR3 nucleotide sequence: TGTGCCAGCAGCCTATCGGGACAGATGAACACTGAAGCTTTCTTT.

The gene calls are TRBV6-2 or TRBV6-3 and TRBJ2-7; no definite D call. V was shortened by 4 bases and J by 0 bases, with 10 bases between the two germline ends. CDR3 length: 14 amino acids. Germline V CDR1 and CDR2: MNHEY, SVGEGT. The CDR3 protein is CASSFGRISYEQYF. The CDR3 DNA follows: TGTGCCAGCAGTTTTGGGCGGATCTCCTACGAGCAGTACTTC.

The V and J genes are TRBV7-2 and TRBJ2-3; 8 bases are shared with TRBD2. This CDR3 contains 14 residues. Germline V CDR1 and CDR2: SGHTA, FQGNSA. The V segment lost 1 base and the J segment 4 bases; nucleotides outside the gene matches: 1. The CDR3 loop is CASSLGRGADTQYF. The CDR3, as DNA: TGTGCCAGCAGCTTAGGGCGGGGGGCAGATACGCAGTATTTT.

CDR3 in amino acids: CASSLDGTDNSPLHF. In DNA form, the CDR3 reads TGTGCCAGCAGCTTAGATGGGACAGATAATTCACCCCTCCACTTT. This chain joins TRBV7-9 and TRBJ1-6; TRBD1 matches 7 bases. This CDR3 has 15 residues. From germline, CDR1 is SEHNR and CDR2 FQNEAQ (reference sequence). J gave up 5 bases and V 1 base, and 2 bases lay outside the gene matches.

The J gene is TRBJ1-2, the V gene TRBV7-2, with a tentative D call TRBD1 (5 bases). Trimming stripped 0 bases from V and 12 bases from J, with 11 bases between. CDR1 is SGHTA and CDR2 is FQGNSA in the germline V gene. The CDR3 runs 12 residues. CDR3 loop: CASSLAAGFHTF. The CDR3 bases are TGTGCCAGCAGCTTAGCGGCAGGGTTCCACACCTTC.